Below are 14 T cell receptor beta chains sequenced from a single sample in a study of T-cell memory formation after mild COVID-19. TCRdb re-called the 5' RACE reads through MiXCR, storing one row per CDR3 protein. The sample comprises approximately 290,000 distinct CDR3 sequences, roughly a fifth of which are singletons, and roughly 21% rests with the top ten. Input material: PBMCs or a T cell subset sorted from them (not recorded which). These receptors all come from a man between 18 and 29 years old who had mild COVID-19 (a few samples of this study predate the infection). Cell type and time point are not known.

The chain uses TRBV5-1 and TRBJ2-5, with unresolved D. The CDR3 contains 13 residues. CDR1 is SGHRS, CDR2 YFSETQ, per germline. V was shortened by 4 bases and J by 5 bases, with 12 bases between the two germline ends. This CDR3 is CASSDGHYETQYF. The CDR3 coding sequence is TGCGCCAGCAGCGACGGGCATTACGAGACCCAGTACTTC. Supplemented by reference TRBV5-1 and TRBJ2-5, the full variable domain reads KAGVTQTPRYLIKTRGQQVTLSCSPISGHRSVSWYQQTPGQGLQFLFEYFSETQRNKGNFPGRFSGRQFSNSRSEMNVSTLELGDSALYLCASSDGHYETQYFGPGTRLLVL.

This sequence joins TRBV6-5 and TRBJ2-5; TRBD1 agrees at 7 bases. CDR1 is MNHEY and CDR2 is SVGAGI in the germline V gene. J was trimmed by 0 bases and V by 4 bases; bases with no gene match: 5. This CDR3 has 15 residues. Here the CDR3 reads CASSFYTGDQETQYF. The DNA of the CDR3 is TGTGCCAGCAGTTTCTATACAGGGGACCAAGAGACCCAGTACTTC.

This chain joins TRBV29-1 and TRBJ2-3; 11 bases map to TRBD2. CDR1 and CDR2 (germline): SQVTM, ANQGSEA. The CDR3 has 16 amino acids. Trimming took 3 bases from V and 3 from J; bases not matched to a gene: 8. The CDR3 protein is CSVEWVAGGPTDTQYF. For the CDR3, the DNA is TGCAGCGTTGAGTGGGTAGCGGGGGGGCCGACAGATACGCAGTATTTT.

This clonotype occurred many times. CDR3 in amino acids: CASSQAGLAGGLGDTQYF. In DNA form, the CDR3 reads TGTGCCAGCAGCCAGGCTGGACTAGCGGGGGGCCTGGGAGATACGCAGTATTTT. The V and J genes are TRBV4-2 and TRBJ2-3, with TRBD2 matching over 14 bases. From germline, CDR1 is LGHNA and CDR2 YNFKEQ. The CDR3 sequence is 18 residues long. V was clipped by 3 bases and J by 5 bases; unmatched bases: 10.

The chain combines TRBV4-2 with TRBJ2-3; D may match TRBD1 or TRBD2 (7 bases each). CDR3 length: 16 residues. The germline gives CDR1 LGHNA, CDR2 YNFKEQ. Deletions cut 2 bases from V and 1 base from J, with 13 bases between. CDR3 nucleotides: TGTGCCAGCAGCCAATCACAGGGGAGGGGCACAGATACGCAGTATTTT. It codes for CASSQSQGRGTDTQYF.

The rearrangement uses TRBV5-1 and TRBJ1-1; D gene uncertain. Per germline, CDR1 SGHRS and CDR2 YFSETQ. Trimming left V 5 bases short and J 5 bases short, with 13 bases between. The CDR3 is 13 residues long. The CDR3 nucleotides are TGCGCCAGCAGGGAGGTCGTAGAGACTGAAGCTTTCTTT. Translation: CASREVVETEAFF. Based on the CDR3 plus reference TRBV5-1 and TRBJ1-1, the full variable domain is KAGVTQTPRYLIKTRGQQVTLSCSPISGHRSVSWYQQTPGQGLQFLFEYFSETQRNKGNFPGRFSGRQFSNSRSEMNVSTLELGDSALYLCASREVVETEAFFGQGTRLTVV.

This chain uses TRBV11-2 with TRBJ2-7, with 8 positions matching TRBD1. The CDR3 consists of 16 residues. Germline V gene sequence: CDR1 SGHAT, CDR2 FQNNGV. With V trimmed by 3 bases and J by 1 base, 8 bases remained unmatched. The CDR3 bases are TGTGCCAGCAGCTTTTTAGGACAGGGAGCATCCTACGAGCAGTACTTC. It encodes CASSFLGQGASYEQYF.

The V and J genes are TRBV9 and TRBJ2-2; TRBD2 aligns across 10 bases. Per the germline V gene, CDR1 is SGDLS and CDR2 is YYNGEE. The CDR3 has 16 amino acids. J lost 3 bases, V lost 4 bases, and 6 bases had no gene match. The CDR3 DNA reads TGTGCCAGCAGCCCCAGCGGGGGGGCGCACACCGGGGAGCTGTTTTTT. Translated, it gives CASSPSGGAHTGELFF.

The table lists this clonotype with many counts. The rearrangement links TRBV5-1 to TRBJ2-2, with a possible D match to TRBD1 (5 bases). There are 15 residues in the CDR3. V lost 5 bases to trimming and J lost 3 bases, with 14 bases between them. Germline CDR1 and CDR2: SGHRS and YFSETQ. CDR3 protein: CASSSATGDTGELFF. CDR3 nucleotide sequence: TGCGCCAGCAGTTCCGCAACAGGAGACACCGGGGAGCTGTTTTTT.

This clonotype has more than one count but fewer than ten. V and J are TRBV7-8 and TRBJ1-6, with 7 bases matching TRBD1. The V gene's germline CDR1 is SGHVS and CDR2 FQNEAQ. The CDR3 totals 14 residues. Trimming cost V 5 bases and J 9 bases; bases outside gene matches: 7. This chain's CDR3 is CASSPRQGGSPLHF. The CDR3 DNA reads as TGTGCCAGCAGCCCACGACAGGGAGGTTCACCCCTCCACTTT.

The chain couples TRBV7-3 to TRBJ1-1, with TRBD1 identical over 9 bases. Losses at the gene ends were 4 bases for V and 4 bases for J; bases not matched to a gene: 13. The V gene's germline CDR1 is SGHTA and CDR2 FQGTGA. This CDR3 comprises 17 residues. The CDR3 coding sequence is TGTGCCAGCAGCTCGGGACAGGGTGCCGCGGGGACCACTGAAGCTTTCTTT. Translated: CASSSGQGAAGTTEAFF.

The chain joins TRBV10-3 to TRBJ1-5; tentative D call: TRBD1 (5 bases). This CDR3 region has 15 residues. Germline loops: CDR1 ENHRY, CDR2 SYGVKD. Trimming took off 5 bases at V and 0 bases at J, with 11 bases between the two ends. Here the CDR3 reads CAISTGTDSNQPQHF. CDR3 in DNA: TGTGCCATCAGTACCGGGACGGATAGCAATCAGCCCCAGCATTTT.

This chain joins TRBV7-2 and TRBJ1-5; no clear D gene. Looked up from germline, CDR1 is SGHTA and CDR2 is FQGNSA. CDR3 size: 15 residues. V gave up 2 bases and J gave up 2 bases, with 10 bases separating them. The CDR3 loop reads CASSLIGDGNQPQHF. The DNA for the CDR3 is TGTGCCAGCAGCTTAATTGGAGACGGCAATCAGCCCCAGCATTTT.

Only a few counts were recorded for this clonotype. The chain is built from TRBV2 and TRBJ2-7; 11 nucleotides align to TRBD2. Unmatched junction bases numbered 10, after V lost 5 bases and J lost 4 bases. CDR1 and CDR2 (germline): SNHLY, FYNNEI. The CDR3 loop spans 16 amino acids. CDR3 nucleotides: TGTGCCAGCAGTCCGGCTCTAGCGGGGGGCCTATACGAGCAGTACTTC. This codes for CASSPALAGGLYEQYF.